The following is a T cell receptor (beta chain) sequence with its context. Its antigen is currently unknown. The sample is drawn from a study of shared clonotypes between healthy human individuals. The CDR3 contains 14 residues. The germline CDR1 and CDR2 sequences are MDHEN and SYDVKM. The V end was cut by 1 base, the J end by 5 bases, with 11 bases between. Only in-frame clones appear in the TCRdb table, and some are missing; sequencing was by immunoSEQ multiplex PCR. The sample yields around 990,000 clones, roughly 80% seen once. General study results and limits: Clonotype sharing among donors was thought likely to change with sequencing depth.

The sequencing sample was made of memory CD4+ T cells from PBMCs. The subset denotes: CD45RA-negative fraction. The chain joins TRBV28 to TRBJ1-1; D unclear. The clonotype was recovered from a man aged 18 to 30 in good health. Some clones in this sample may be carry-over from other donors' samples. The CDR3 DNA reads TGTGCCAGCAGTTTATTCGCGTTAGGGACTGAAGCTTTCTTT. Translated, it gives CASSLFALGTEAFF.